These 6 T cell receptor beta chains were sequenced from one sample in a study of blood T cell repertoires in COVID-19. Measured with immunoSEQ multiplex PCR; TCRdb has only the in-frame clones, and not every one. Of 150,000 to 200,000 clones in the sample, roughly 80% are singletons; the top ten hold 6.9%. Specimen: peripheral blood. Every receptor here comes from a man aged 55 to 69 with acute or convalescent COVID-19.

CDR3 coding DNA: TGTGCCGCCTCCCTAGGGGGTCCTAGGGCAGATACGCAGTATTTT. Protein sequence: CAASLGGPRADTQYF. This chain connects TRBV3-1 (or the pseudogene TRBV3-2) to TRBJ2-3; D is possibly TRBD1 (6 bases). The CDR3 extends over 15 amino acids. Per the germline V gene, CDR1 is LGHDT and CDR2 is YNNKEL (reference sequence). Deletions cut 11 bases from V and 4 bases from J, with 22 bases between.

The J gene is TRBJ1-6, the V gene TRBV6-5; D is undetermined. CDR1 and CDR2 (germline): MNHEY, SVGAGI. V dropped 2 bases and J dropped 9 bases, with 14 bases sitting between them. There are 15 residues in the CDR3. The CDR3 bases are TGTGCCAGCAGTTACCCGCGCCGGGGTCCTTCACCCCTCCACTTT. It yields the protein CASSYPRRGPSPLHF.

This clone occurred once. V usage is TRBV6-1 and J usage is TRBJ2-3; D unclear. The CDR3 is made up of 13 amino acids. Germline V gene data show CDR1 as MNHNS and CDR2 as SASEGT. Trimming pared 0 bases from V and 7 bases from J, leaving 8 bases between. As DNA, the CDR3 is TGTGCCAGCAGTGAAGCAGCCCTTTATACGCAGTATTTT. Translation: CASSEAALYTQYF.

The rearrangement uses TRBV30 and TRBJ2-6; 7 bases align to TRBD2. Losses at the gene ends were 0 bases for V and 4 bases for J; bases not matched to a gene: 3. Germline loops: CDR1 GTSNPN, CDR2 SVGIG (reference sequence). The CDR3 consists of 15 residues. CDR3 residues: CAWSVAGVGANVLTF. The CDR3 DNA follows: TGTGCCTGGAGTGTTGCGGGGGTCGGGGCCAACGTCCTGACTTTC.

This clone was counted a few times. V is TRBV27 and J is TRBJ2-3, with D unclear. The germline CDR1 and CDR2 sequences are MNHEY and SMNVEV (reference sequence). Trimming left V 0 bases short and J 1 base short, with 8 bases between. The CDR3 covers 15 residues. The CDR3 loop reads CASSLSWARTDTQYF. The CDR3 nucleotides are TGTGCCAGCAGTTTATCGTGGGCCCGCACAGATACGCAGTATTTT.

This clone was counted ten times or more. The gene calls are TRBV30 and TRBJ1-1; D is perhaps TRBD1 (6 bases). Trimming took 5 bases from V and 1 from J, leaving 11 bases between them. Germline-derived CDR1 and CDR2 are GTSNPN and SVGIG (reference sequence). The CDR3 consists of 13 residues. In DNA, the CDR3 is TGTGCCTGGGTCGGACAGTGGAACACTGAAGCTTTCTTT. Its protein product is CAWVGQWNTEAFF.